This TCR beta chain was documented in a study of OX40 agonist ivuxolimab in advanced cancers. Libraries were prepared by immunoSEQ multiplex PCR; TCRdb keeps only in-frame clonotypes and omits some of them. This table holds about 28,000 clones, roughly 85% found once. The CDR3 covers 16 residues. CDR1 and CDR2 from the germline V gene are LGHNA and YNFKEQ. The ends lost 3 bases at V and 2 bases at J; junction bases unmatched: 6. This clone has a single count. The J gene is TRBJ2-3, the V gene TRBV4-2; 9 nucleotides match TRBD1. The receptor's source is an adult with an advanced solid tumor such as melanoma, head and neck, liver or kidney cancer. Sequenced here: CD4+ or CD8+ T cells sorted from blood, sampled in a trial of the OX40 agonist ivuxolimab. CDR3: CASSQQTGGNTDTQYF. As DNA, the CDR3 is TGTGCCAGCAGCCAGCAGACAGGGGGAAACACAGATACGCAGTATTTT.